This entry lists 10 T cell receptor beta chains sequenced from one sample in a study of Graves' ophthalmopathy and Graves' hyperthyroidism. Amplifying from RNA transcripts, the study obtained TCR beta CDR3 regions. An opening RT-PCR round employed HTBI primers and preceded a second-round multiplex PCR. Via MiXCR, TCRdb re-called the multiplex PCR reads, giving one row per CDR3 protein. The sample holds approximately 700,000 distinct CDR3 sequences; roughly 40% are singletons and the top ten take roughly 45%. Input material: peripheral blood. Every receptor here comes from an adult man with Graves' ophthalmopathy.

This clonotype has just a few counts. The chain combines TRBV2 with TRBJ1-5; D is ambiguous. V lost 10 bases to trimming and J lost 6 bases, with 19 bases between them. Germline lookup yields CDR1 SNHLY and CDR2 FYNNEI. The CDR3 contains 14 residues. CDR3: CANNRARESQPQHF. The CDR3 nucleotides read TGTGCCAACAACCGGGCCCGGGAGAGTCAGCCCCAGCATTTT. Variable domain in full (rest from reference TRBV2 and TRBJ1-5): EPEVTQTPSHQVTQMGQEVILRCVPISNHLYFYWYRQILGQKVEFLVSFYNNEISEKSEIFDDQFSVERPDGSNFTLKIRSTKLEDSAMYFCANNRARESQPQHFGDGTRLSIL.

The J gene is TRBJ2-7, the V gene TRBV20-1; 7 bases map to TRBD1. V lost 7 bases and J lost 7; bases outside the gene matches: 4. This CDR3 is 10 amino acids long. Looked up from germline, CDR1 is DFQATT and CDR2 is SNEGSKA (reference sequence). The CDR3 nucleotides are TGCAGTGTGGGGACAGAGGAGCAGTACTTC. Residues: CSVGTEEQYF.

The table lists this clonotype with many counts. This sequence joins TRBV29-1 and TRBJ1-1; 7 bases fit TRBD1. Germline trimming cut 5 bases from V and 6 bases from J; bases unmatched to any gene: 12. This CDR3 is 14 amino acids long. Germline-derived CDR1 and CDR2 are SQVTM and ANQGSEA. CDR3 bases: TGCAGCGTTAACCGACGGGACAGTTCCGCTGAAGCTTTCTTT. Protein: CSVNRRDSSAEAFF.

On this clonotype itself: This may arise from a read error, as a much more abundant clone is one base away. V gene TRBV7-9 combines with J gene TRBJ1-1; no clear D. The CDR3 length is 15 residues. Looked up from germline, CDR1 is SEHNR and CDR2 is FQNEAQ (reference sequence). Trimming removed 6 bases from V and 6 bases from J, with 20 bases in between. The CDR3 DNA follows: TGTGCCAGCAGTAGCGGTAGGGTGGCTGAGGCTGAAGCTTTCTTT. Translated: CASSSGRVAEAEAFF.

This clonotype was observed a handful of times. A read error may produce the germline difference seen at one junction end. The chain couples TRBV7-9 to TRBJ2-2, with 7 bases matching TRBD1. The germline CDR1 and CDR2 sequences are SEHNR and FQNEAQ (reference sequence). The CDR3 length is 14 residues. The CDR3 is CASSSGQNAGELFF. Written as DNA, the CDR3 is TGTGCCAGCAGCTCGGGACAGAACGCCGGGGAGCTGTTTTTT.

V gene TRBV9 combines with J gene TRBJ2-5; D is perhaps TRBD1 (5 bases). The germline CDR1 and CDR2 sequences are SGDLS and YYNGEE. CDR3 length equals 15 residues. The V and J ends lost 4 bases and 5 bases respectively, with 18 bases between them. The CDR3 region is CASSLSPRAAETQYF. The CDR3 bases are TGTGCCAGCAGCCTCAGCCCCAGGGCGGCGGAGACCCAGTACTTC.

As concerns this clonotype: A read error may explain this, as a much larger clone is one base away. The genes are TRBV6-1 and TRBJ2-5; possibly TRBD1 or TRBD2 for D (5 bases each). The CDR3 is made up of 13 amino acids. The V end was cut by 7 bases, the J end by 3 bases, with 12 bases between. From germline, CDR1 is MNHNS and CDR2 SASEGT. CDR3 nucleotides: TGTGCCAGCACCCCGGGACGGAAAGAGACCCAGTACTTC. Its translation: CASTPGRKETQYF.

CDR3: CASSFIDQTYEQYF. CDR3 nucleotides: TGTGCCAGCAGTTTTATCGACCAAACCTACGAGCAGTACTTC. The chain recombines TRBV2 with TRBJ2-7; D remains unclear. In germline, CDR1 is SNHLY, CDR2 FYNNEI. V was pared by 5 bases and J by 2 bases, with 13 bases between. CDR3 length: 14 amino acids.

The CDR3 DNA is TGCAGTGCTAGAGCCCCAACTTATGAGCAGTACTTC. This translates into CSARAPTYEQYF. The chain carries TRBV20-1 and TRBJ2-7; D unresolved. V lost 1 base to trimming and J lost 7 bases, with 11 bases between them. Germline loops: CDR1 DFQATT, CDR2 SNEGSKA (reference sequence). The length of the CDR3 is 12 residues.

This clonotype has more than one count but fewer than ten. This chain links TRBV10-3 with TRBJ1-4; unclear D gene. The germline V gene encodes CDR1 ENHRY and CDR2 SYGVKD. The CDR3 loop spans 15 amino acids. Trimming pared 10 bases from V and 6 bases from J, leaving 21 bases between. In DNA form, the CDR3 reads TGTGCCAGCAGCGAGACGGCCAAAACGTATGAAAAACTGTTTTTT. Its protein product is CASSETAKTYEKLFF.